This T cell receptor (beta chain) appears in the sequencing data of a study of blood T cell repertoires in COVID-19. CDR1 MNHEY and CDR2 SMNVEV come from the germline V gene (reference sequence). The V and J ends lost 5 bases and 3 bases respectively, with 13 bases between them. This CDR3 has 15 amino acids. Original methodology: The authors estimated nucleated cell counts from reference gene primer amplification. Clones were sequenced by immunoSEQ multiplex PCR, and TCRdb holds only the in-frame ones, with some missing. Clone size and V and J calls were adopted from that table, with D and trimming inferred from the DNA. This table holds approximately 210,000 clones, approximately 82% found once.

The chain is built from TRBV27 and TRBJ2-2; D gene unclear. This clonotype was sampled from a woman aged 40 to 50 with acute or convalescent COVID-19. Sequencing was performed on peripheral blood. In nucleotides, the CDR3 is TGTGCCAGCAGTCGACGCGACTGGGACACCGGGGAGCTGTTTTTT. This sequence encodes CASSRRDWDTGELFF.